What follows are 2 T cell receptor beta chains derived from one specimen sequenced in a study of patients and donors after allogeneic stem cell transplantation. TCRdb recomputed calls from the RT-PCR reads with MiXCR, one row per CDR3 protein. The table lists 10,000 to 12,000 distinct CDR3 sequences, 22% of them singletons. Material for sequencing was blood, either unsorted or a sorted T cell fraction (not recorded which). The source is a human donor who was either an allogeneic HSCT recipient or a stem cell or donor lymphocyte infusion donor (not recorded which). It is not recorded whose cells these are; they may come from a transplant donor.

In its sample, this clonotype was seen a few times. The chain employs TRBV11-2 and TRBJ1-1; no firm D call. There are 13 residues in the CDR3. V gave up 4 bases and J gave up 9 bases, with 15 bases separating them. Germline assignment: CDR1 SGHAT and CDR2 FQNNGV. Written as DNA, the CDR3 is TGTGCCAGCAGCTGGACTCGGACGGTTCAAGCTTTCTTT. The encoded protein is CASSWTRTVQAFF.

This clonotype occurred many times. This chain connects TRBV2 to TRBJ1-2; tentative D call: TRBD1 (6 bases). Germline V gives CDR1 SNHLY, CDR2 FYNNEI. V lost 6 bases, J lost 6 bases, and 11 bases lay in between. The CDR3 sequence is 12 residues long. CDR3 amino acids: CASSLRGNGYTF. CDR3 in DNA: TGTGCCAGCAGCTTGAGGGGGAATGGCTACACCTTC.